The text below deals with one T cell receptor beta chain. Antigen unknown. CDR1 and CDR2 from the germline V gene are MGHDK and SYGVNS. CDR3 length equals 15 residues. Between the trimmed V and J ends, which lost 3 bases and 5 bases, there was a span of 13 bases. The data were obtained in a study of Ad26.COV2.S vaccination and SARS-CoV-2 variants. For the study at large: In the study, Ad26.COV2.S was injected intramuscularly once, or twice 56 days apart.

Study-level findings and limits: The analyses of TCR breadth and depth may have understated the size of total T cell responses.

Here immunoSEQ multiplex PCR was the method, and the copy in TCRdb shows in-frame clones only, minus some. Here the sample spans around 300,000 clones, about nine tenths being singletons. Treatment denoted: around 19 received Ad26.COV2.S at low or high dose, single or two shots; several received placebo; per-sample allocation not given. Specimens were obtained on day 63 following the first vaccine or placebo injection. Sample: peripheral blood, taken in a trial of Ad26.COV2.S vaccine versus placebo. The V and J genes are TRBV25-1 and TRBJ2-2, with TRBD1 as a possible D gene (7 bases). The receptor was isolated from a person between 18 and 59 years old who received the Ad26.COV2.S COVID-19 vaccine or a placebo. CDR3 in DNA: TGTGCCAGCAGTGACCGGACAGGAGGGACCGGGGAGCTGTTTTTT. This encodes CASSDRTGGTGELFF.